The rows below give T cell receptor beta chains drawn from one sample of a study of T cell responses to AZD1222 COVID-19 vaccine. TCRdb's table, derived via immunoSEQ multiplex PCR, lists solely in-frame clones and lacks some. The table has roughly 93,000 clones, more than 70% seen once. Sample: peripheral blood, taken 28 days after the second AZD1222 dose. Source of these receptors: an adult who received the AZD1222 COVID-19 vaccine. CDR3s leave out the opening cysteine and the closing phenylalanine or tryptophan.

TRBV7-9,ASSARTLQETQY
TRBV10-1,ASTPGNTGELF
TRBV13,ASSLARVAQY
TRBV4-3,ASSQGWGEGTDTQY
TRBV6-5,ASRYDRYYNEQF
TRBV6-5,ASSYGDRAGNTIY
TRBV6-2/TRBV6-3,ASSYVGQYADTQY
TRBV6-6,ASSPLTTGKTEAF
TRBV28,ASTTPSWTEAF
TRBV5-1,ASSRKDTEAF
TRBV24-1,ATSDRTGGNQPQH
TRBV18,ASSPPARARGEKLF
TRBV2,ASSSRTGTKAF
TRBV7-9,ASSHQGLEQF
TRBV7-9,ASSIEGGSDTQY
TRBV7-9,ASSLGADYEQY
TRBV5-5,ASSSDRGWGTEAF
TRBV6-5,ASSRDRGWETQY
TRBV7-9,ASSPRLAGGVETQY
TRBV15,ATSRDWGNQPQH
TRBV2,ASSRIGDIYTDTQY
TRBV28,ASSLSTANYGYT
TRBV4-1,ASSRQTNIGELF
TRBV11-2,ASSLVGQGYSPLH
TRBV4-2,ASSLSMGSGSNEQF
TRBV28,ASSSPGGGEDTQY